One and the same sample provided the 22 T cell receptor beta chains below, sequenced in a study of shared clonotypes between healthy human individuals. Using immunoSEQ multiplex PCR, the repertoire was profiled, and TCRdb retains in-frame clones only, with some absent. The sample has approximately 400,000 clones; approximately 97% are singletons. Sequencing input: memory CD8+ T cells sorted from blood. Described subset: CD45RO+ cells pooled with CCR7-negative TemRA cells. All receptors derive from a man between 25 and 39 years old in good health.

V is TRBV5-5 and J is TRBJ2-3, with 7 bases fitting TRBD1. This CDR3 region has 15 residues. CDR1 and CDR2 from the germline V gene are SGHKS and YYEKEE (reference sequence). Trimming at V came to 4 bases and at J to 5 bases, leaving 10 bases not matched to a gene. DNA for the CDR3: TGTGCCAGCAGCAAGACCGGGACAGAAGTAGATACGCAGTATTTT. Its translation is CASSKTGTEVDTQYF.

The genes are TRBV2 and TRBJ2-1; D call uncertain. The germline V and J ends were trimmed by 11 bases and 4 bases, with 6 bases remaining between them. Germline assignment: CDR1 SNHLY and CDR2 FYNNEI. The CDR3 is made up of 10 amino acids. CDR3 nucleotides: TGTGCCGCGGCTTACAATGAGCAGTTCTTC. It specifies CAAAYNEQFF. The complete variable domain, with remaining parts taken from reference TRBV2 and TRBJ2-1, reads EPEVTQTPSHQVTQMGQEVILRCVPISNHLYFYWYRQILGQKVEFLVSFYNNEISEKSEIFDDQFSVERPDGSNFTLKIRSTKLEDSAMYFCAAAYNEQFFGPGTRLTVL.

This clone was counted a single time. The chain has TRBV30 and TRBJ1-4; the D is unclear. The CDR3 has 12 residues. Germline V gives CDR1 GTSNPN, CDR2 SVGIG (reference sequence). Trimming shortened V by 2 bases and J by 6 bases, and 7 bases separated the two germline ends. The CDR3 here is CAWSPGDEKLFF. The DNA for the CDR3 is TGTGCCTGGAGTCCTGGGGATGAAAAACTGTTTTTT.

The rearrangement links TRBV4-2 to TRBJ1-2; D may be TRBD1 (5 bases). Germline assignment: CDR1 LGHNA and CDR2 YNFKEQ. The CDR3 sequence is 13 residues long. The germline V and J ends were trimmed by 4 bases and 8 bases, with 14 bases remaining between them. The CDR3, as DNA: TGTGCCAGCAGCCGGGGAGACCGGGGCGGCTACACCTTC. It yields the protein CASSRGDRGGYTF.

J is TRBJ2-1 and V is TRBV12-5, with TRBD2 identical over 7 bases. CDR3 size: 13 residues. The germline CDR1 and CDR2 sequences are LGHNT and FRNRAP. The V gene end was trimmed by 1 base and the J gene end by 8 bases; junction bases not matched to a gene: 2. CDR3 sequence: CASGLGTRDEQFF. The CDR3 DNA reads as TGTGCTAGTGGTTTGGGGACTAGGGATGAGCAGTTCTTC. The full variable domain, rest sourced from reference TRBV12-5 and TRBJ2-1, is DARVTQTPRHKVTEMGQEVTMRCQPILGHNTVFWYRQTMMQGLELLAYFRNRAPLDDSGMPKDRFSAEMPDATLATLKIQPSEPRDSAVYFCASGLGTRDEQFFGPGTRLTVL.

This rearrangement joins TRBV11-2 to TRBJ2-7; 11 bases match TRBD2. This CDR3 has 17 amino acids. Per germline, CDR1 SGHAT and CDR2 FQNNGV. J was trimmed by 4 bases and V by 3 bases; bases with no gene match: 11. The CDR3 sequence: CASSFGPLAGGPYEQYF. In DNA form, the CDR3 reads TGTGCCAGCAGCTTCGGACCCCTAGCGGGAGGCCCTTACGAGCAGTACTTC.

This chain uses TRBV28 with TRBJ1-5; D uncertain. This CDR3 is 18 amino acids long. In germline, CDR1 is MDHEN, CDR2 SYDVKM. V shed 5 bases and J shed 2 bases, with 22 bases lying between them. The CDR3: CASSALPWRYNGNQPQHF. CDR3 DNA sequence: TGTGCCAGCAGTGCCTTGCCCTGGAGGTATAATGGCAATCAGCCCCAGCATTTT.

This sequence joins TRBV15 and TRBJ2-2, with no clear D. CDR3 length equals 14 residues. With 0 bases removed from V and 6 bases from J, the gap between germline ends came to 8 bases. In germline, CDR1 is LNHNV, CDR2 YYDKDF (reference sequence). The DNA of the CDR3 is TGTGCCACCAGCAGAGATTTAACCCCCGGGGAGCTGTTTTTT. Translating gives CATSRDLTPGELFF.

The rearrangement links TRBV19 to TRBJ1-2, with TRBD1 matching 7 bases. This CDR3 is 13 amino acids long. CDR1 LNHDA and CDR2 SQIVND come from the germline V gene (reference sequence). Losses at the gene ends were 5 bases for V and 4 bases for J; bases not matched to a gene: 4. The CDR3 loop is CASSPGQVYGYTF. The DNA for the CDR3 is TGTGCCAGTAGTCCTGGACAGGTCTATGGCTACACCTTC.

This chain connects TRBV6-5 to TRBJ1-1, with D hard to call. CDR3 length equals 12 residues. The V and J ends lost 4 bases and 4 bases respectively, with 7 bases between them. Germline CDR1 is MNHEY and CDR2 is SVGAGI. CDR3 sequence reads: CASSSTVTEAFF. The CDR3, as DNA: TGTGCCAGCAGTTCGACGGTCACTGAAGCTTTCTTT.

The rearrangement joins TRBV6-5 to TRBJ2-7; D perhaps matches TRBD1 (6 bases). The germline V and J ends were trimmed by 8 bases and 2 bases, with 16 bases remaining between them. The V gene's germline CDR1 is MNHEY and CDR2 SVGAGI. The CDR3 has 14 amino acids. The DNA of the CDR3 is TGTGCCAGCTTGCTAAGGACAGCCACCTACGAGCAGTACTTC. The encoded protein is CASLLRTATYEQYF.

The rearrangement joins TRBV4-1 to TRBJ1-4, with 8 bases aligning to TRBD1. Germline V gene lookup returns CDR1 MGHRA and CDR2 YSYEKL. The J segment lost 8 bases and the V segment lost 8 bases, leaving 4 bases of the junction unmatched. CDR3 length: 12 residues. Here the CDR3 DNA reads TGCGCCAGCGGACAGGGCGAGGAAAAACTGTTTTTT. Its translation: CASGQGEEKLFF.

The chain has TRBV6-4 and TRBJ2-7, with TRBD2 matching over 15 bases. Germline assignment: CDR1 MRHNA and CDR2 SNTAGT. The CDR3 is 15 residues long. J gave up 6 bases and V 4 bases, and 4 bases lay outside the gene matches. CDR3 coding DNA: TGTGCCAGCAGTGCGGGACTAGCGGGAGGTACCGAGCAGTACTTC. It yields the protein CASSAGLAGGTEQYF.

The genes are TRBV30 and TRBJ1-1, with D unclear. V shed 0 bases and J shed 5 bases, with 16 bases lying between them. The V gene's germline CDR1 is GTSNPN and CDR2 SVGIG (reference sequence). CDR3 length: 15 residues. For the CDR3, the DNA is TGTGCCTGGAGTGTCCCGAAGGGAATTCATACTGAAGCTTTCTTT. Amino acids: CAWSVPKGIHTEAFF.

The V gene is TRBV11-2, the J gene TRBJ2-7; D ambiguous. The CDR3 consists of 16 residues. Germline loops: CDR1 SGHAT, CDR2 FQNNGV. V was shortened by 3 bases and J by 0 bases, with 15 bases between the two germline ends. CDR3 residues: CASSLNTGPVSYEQYF. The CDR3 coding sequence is TGTGCCAGCAGCTTGAATACCGGGCCAGTCTCCTACGAGCAGTACTTC.

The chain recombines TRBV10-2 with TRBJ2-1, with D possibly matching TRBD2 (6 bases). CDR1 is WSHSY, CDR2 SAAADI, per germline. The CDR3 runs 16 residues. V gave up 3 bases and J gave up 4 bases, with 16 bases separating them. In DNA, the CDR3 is TGCGCCAGCAGTGAAGTTTGGCGGGGTCGATACAATGAGCAGTTCTTC. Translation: CASSEVWRGRYNEQFF.

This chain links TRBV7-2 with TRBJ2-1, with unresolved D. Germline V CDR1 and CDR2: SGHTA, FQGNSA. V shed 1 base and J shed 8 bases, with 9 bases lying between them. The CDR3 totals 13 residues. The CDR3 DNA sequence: TGTGCCAGCAGCTTAGGATTAGTGCATGAGCAGTTCTTC. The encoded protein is CASSLGLVHEQFF.

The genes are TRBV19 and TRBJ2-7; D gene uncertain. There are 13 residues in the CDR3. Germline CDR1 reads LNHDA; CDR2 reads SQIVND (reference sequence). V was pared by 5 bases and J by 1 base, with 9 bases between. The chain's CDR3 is CASSVGSSYEQYF. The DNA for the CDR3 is TGTGCCAGTAGTGTCGGTTCTTCCTACGAGCAGTACTTC.

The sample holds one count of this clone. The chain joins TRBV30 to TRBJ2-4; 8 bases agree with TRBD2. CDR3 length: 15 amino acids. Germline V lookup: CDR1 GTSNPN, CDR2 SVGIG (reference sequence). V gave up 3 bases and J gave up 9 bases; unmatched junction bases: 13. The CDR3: CAWSVVGTRVGIQYF. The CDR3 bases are TGTGCCTGGAGCGTCGTCGGGACTAGGGTCGGCATTCAGTACTTC.

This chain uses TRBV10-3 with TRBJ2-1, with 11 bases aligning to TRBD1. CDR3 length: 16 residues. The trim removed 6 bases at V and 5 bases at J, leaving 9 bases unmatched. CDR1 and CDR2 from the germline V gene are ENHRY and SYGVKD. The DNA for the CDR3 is TGTGCCATCAGCCGACCCGGGACAGGGGGGCACAATGAGCAGTTCTTC. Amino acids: CAISRPGTGGHNEQFF.

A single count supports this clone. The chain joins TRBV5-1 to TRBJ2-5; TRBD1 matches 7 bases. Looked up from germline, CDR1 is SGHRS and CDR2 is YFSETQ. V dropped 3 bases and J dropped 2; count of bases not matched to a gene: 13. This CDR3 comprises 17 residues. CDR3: CASSSNKTGTVQETQYF. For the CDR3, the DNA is TGCGCCAGCAGCTCCAATAAAACGGGGACAGTTCAAGAGACCCAGTACTTC.

CDR3 residues: CASVGDTGELFF. The CDR3 DNA is TGTGCCAGCGTGGGGGACACCGGGGAGCTGTTTTTT. The chain recombines TRBV27 with TRBJ2-2, with D perhaps being TRBD1 or TRBD2 (5 bases each). V lost 8 bases to trimming and J lost 3 bases, with 7 bases between them. Germline assignment: CDR1 MNHEY and CDR2 SMNVEV (reference sequence). The CDR3 runs to 12 residues.